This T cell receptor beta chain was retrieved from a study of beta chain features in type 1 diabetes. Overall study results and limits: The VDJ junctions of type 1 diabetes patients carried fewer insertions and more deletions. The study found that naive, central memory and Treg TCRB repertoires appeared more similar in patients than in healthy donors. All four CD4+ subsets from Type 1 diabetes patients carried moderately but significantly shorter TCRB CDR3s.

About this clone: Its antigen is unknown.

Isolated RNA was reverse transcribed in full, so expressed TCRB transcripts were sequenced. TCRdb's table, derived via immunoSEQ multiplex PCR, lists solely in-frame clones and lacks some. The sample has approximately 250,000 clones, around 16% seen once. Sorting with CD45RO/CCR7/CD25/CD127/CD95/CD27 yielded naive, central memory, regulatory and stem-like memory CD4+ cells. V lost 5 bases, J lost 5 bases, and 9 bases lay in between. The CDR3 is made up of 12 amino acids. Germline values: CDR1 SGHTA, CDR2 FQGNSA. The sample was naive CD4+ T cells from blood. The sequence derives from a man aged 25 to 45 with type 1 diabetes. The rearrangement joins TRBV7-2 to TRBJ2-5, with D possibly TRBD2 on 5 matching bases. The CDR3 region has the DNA TGTGCCAGCAGCCGGTCGGGGGAGACCCAGTACTTC. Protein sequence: CASSRSGETQYF.